Following are 18 T cell receptor beta chains from one sample sequenced in a study of vaccination effects on CD4 cells after COVID-19. Their antigen targets remain unknown. ViraFEST assay sequencing came after antigen-specific CD4+ T cells were expanded with viral peptide pools. CD4+ T cell isolation took place after approximately 11 days of culture. Previously uninfected by SARS-CoV-2, the vaccine recipients also showed negative nucleocapsid antibodies. The protocol was immunoSEQ multiplex PCR, while the TCRdb copy is restricted to in-frame clones and leaves out a portion. The repertoire holds roughly 50,000 clones, nearly 80% seen once, with around 5.5% in the top ten. The sample was CD4+ T cells from PBMCs cultured with HCoV-OC43 spike peptides, taken before COVID-19 vaccination. Described subset: HCoV-OC43 spike overlapping peptide pool stimulation. The receptors were sampled from a human donor who received a COVID-19 vaccine.

This clone appeared once. J is TRBJ1-2 and V is TRBV7-2, with D unclear. The CDR3 contains 14 residues. Germline V gene data show CDR1 as SGHTA and CDR2 as FQGNSA. Trimming pared 2 bases from V and 4 bases from J, leaving 11 bases between. CDR3 sequence reads: CASSLISISYGYTF. The CDR3 coding sequence is TGTGCCAGCAGCTTAATAAGCATTTCCTATGGCTACACCTTC. Looking up the rest from reference TRBV7-2 and TRBJ1-2 gives the full variable domain: GAGVSQSPSNKVTEKGKDVELRCDPISGHTALYWYRQSLGQGLEFLIYFQGNSAPDKSGLPSDRFSAERTGGSVSTLTIQRTQQEDSAVYLCASSLISISYGYTFGSGTRLTVV.

CDR3 coding DNA: TGTGCCAGCAGCTATGGGACAGGGGTGTACGAGCAGTACGTC. Amino acids: CASSYGTGVYEQYV. J is TRBJ2-7 and V is TRBV11-2; the match to TRBD1 covers 10 bases. The germline gives CDR1 SGHAT, CDR2 FQNNGV. The CDR3 contains 14 residues. J was trimmed by 4 bases and V by 4 bases; bases with no gene match: 4.

This clone has a handful of counts. This chain connects TRBV6-5 to TRBJ1-5, with unresolved D. Germline assignment: CDR1 MNHEY and CDR2 SVGAGI. Trimming left V 3 bases short and J 5 bases short, with 11 bases between. This CDR3 contains 14 residues. CDR3 residues: CASSYVGVYQPQHF. The CDR3 region has the DNA TGTGCCAGCAGTTATGTCGGCGTTTATCAGCCCCAGCATTTT.

The chain joins TRBV7-8 to TRBJ2-3; D not certain. The CDR3 runs to 14 residues. Germline values: CDR1 SGHVS, CDR2 FQNEAQ. Trimming shortened V by 1 base and J by 6 bases, and 11 bases separated the two germline ends. CDR3 nucleotides: TGTGCCAGCAGCTTAGGAGTCCCCGGGGATACGCAGTATTTT. It translates to CASSLGVPGDTQYF.

This chain uses TRBV5-1 with TRBJ1-5; TRBD1 is a possible D gene (6 bases). This CDR3 is built from 14 residues. The germline V and J ends were trimmed by 4 bases and 5 bases, with 13 bases remaining between them. CDR1 is SGHRS, CDR2 YFSETQ, per germline. The CDR3 loop is CASSSGQSYQPQHF. The CDR3 DNA is TGCGCCAGCAGCAGCGGACAGTCTTATCAGCCCCAGCATTTT.

V gene TRBV7-2 combines with J gene TRBJ2-1; TRBD1 aligns across 7 bases. Germline V CDR1 and CDR2: SGHTA, FQGNSA. The V segment lost 5 bases and the J segment 10 bases; nucleotides outside the gene matches: 8. This CDR3 region has 13 residues. CDR3 bases: TGTGCCAGCAGCCCGGGACAGAAGGGCGAGCAGTTCTTC. It translates to CASSPGQKGEQFF.

V gene TRBV4-1 combines with J gene TRBJ1-2, with 8 nucleotides matching TRBD1. Germline-derived CDR1 and CDR2 are MGHRA and YSYEKL. The CDR3 covers 15 residues. The trim removed 2 bases at V and 7 bases at J, leaving 9 bases unmatched. This CDR3 is CASSQPGTGRSGYTF. CDR3 DNA: TGCGCCAGCAGCCAACCCGGGACAGGAAGGTCTGGCTACACCTTC.

The V and J genes are TRBV5-1 and TRBJ2-5; 13 bases are shared with TRBD2. The CDR3 is 16 amino acids. The ends lost 0 bases at V and 3 bases at J; junction bases unmatched: 2. Per the germline V gene, CDR1 is SGHRS and CDR2 is YFSETQ. The CDR3 bases are TGCGCCAGCAGCTTGGCACTAGCGGGGGGGAAAGAGACCCAGTACTTC. Amino acids: CASSLALAGGKETQYF.

This chain joins TRBV5-1 and TRBJ2-3, with unresolved D. Trimming removed 1 base at V and 0 bases at J, with 12 bases between. Germline V gives CDR1 SGHRS, CDR2 YFSETQ. This CDR3 is 16 amino acids long. The CDR3 reads CASSLIQAPSTDTQYF. As DNA, the CDR3 is TGCGCCAGCAGCTTGATCCAGGCCCCTAGCACAGATACGCAGTATTTT.

The V call is TRBV6-6, the J call TRBJ2-2; D uncertain. The V and J ends lost 7 bases and 2 bases respectively, with 5 bases between them. CDR1 is MNHNY, CDR2 SVGAGI, per germline (reference sequence). This CDR3 region has 12 residues. CDR3 DNA: TGTGCCAGCACGGCCAACACCGGGGAGCTGTTTTTT. Translation: CASTANTGELFF.

This clone was seen a handful of times. This rearrangement joins TRBV7-3 to TRBJ1-2; 10 bases fit TRBD1. J was trimmed by 1 base and V by 0 bases; bases with no gene match: 2. CDR3 length: 16 residues. Germline V gives CDR1 SGHTA, CDR2 FQGTGA. The CDR3 DNA follows: TGTGCCAGCAGCTTAACGGGGACAGGGGTTAACTATGGCTACACCTTC. Its translation is CASSLTGTGVNYGYTF. The whole variable domain, filled in from reference TRBV7-3 and TRBJ1-2, reads GAGVSQTPSNKVTEKGKYVELRCDPISGHTALYWYRQSLGQGPEFLIYFQGTGAADDSGLPNDRFFAVRPEGSVSTLKIQRTERGDSAVYLCASSLTGTGVNYGYTFGSGTRLTVV.

The gene calls are TRBV23-1 and TRBJ1-4; 10 bases are shared with TRBD1. TRBV23-1 is given ORF status, its function remaining uncertain. V gave up 0 bases and J gave up 8 bases; unmatched junction bases: 9. The CDR3 totals 17 residues. CDR3 region: CASSQSLAGQGQEKLFF. The CDR3 nucleotides are TGCGCCAGCAGTCAATCTTTGGCGGGACAGGGGCAAGAAAAACTGTTTTTT.

This sequence joins TRBV6-5 and TRBJ1-1, with 7 positions matching TRBD1. This CDR3 spans 14 amino acids. CDR1 and CDR2 from the germline V gene are MNHEY and SVGAGI. V was clipped by 7 bases and J by 6 bases; unmatched bases: 11. The DNA for the CDR3 is TGTGCCAGCACCGACAGACAGGGTAGGGCTGAAGCTTTCTTT. Encoded protein: CASTDRQGRAEAFF.

By sample fraction, this clone is medium-sized. The rearrangement uses TRBV9 and TRBJ1-1; D not resolved. The germline V gene has CDR1 SGDLS and CDR2 YYNGEE. The CDR3 totals 13 residues. V was cut by 0 bases and J by 0 bases, with 3 bases left in between. CDR3 residues: CASSVELNTEAFF. The CDR3 DNA follows: TGTGCCAGCAGCGTAGAACTGAACACTGAAGCTTTCTTT.

The chain recombines TRBV5-1 with TRBJ2-5; D uncertain. The CDR3 spans 13 residues. Germline V gene lookup returns CDR1 SGHRS and CDR2 YFSETQ. The V end lost 0 bases, the J end lost 2 bases, and 5 bases lay between the germline ends. CDR3 amino acids: CASSLDQQETQYF. The CDR3 bases are TGCGCCAGCAGCTTGGACCAGCAAGAGACCCAGTACTTC.

The chain joins TRBV5-6 to TRBJ1-5; D perhaps matches TRBD1 (5 bases). This CDR3 is built from 16 residues. V gave up 5 bases and J gave up 1 base, with 16 bases separating them. Germline V gene sequence: CDR1 SGHDT, CDR2 YYEEEE. The CDR3 bases are TGTGCCAGCAGGGTTTGGGGGAGCGTCAGCAATCAGCCCCAGCATTTT. It is translated as CASRVWGSVSNQPQHF.

The chain joins TRBV5-1 to TRBJ2-3, with 7 bases lining up with TRBD1. CDR3 length: 18 amino acids. The V segment lost 4 bases and the J segment 0 bases; nucleotides outside the gene matches: 14. Germline V CDR1 and CDR2: SGHRS, YFSETQ. CDR3 sequence: CASSPTGSILRSTDTQYF. As DNA, the CDR3 is TGCGCCAGCAGCCCGACAGGGTCCATACTACGTAGCACAGATACGCAGTATTTT.

The rearrangement uses TRBV4-1 and TRBJ1-4, with D unresolved. Trimming pared 0 bases from V and 4 bases from J, leaving 9 bases between. CDR1 is MGHRA and CDR2 is YSYEKL in the germline V gene. The CDR3 runs 15 residues. Here the CDR3 reads CASSQESALNEKLFF. In DNA, the CDR3 is TGCGCCAGCAGCCAAGAGTCAGCCCTTAATGAAAAACTGTTTTTT.